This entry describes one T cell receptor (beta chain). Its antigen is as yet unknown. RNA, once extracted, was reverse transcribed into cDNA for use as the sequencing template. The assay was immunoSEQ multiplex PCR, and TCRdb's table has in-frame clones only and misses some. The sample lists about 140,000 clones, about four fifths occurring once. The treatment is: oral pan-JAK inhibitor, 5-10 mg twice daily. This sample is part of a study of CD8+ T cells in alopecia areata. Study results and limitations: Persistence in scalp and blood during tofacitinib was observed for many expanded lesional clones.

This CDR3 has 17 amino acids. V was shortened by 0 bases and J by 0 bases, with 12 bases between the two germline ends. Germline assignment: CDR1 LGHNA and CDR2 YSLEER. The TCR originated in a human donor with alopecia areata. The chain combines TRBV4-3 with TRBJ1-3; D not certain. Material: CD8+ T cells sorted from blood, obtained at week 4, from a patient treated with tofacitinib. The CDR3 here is CASSQDWQRSSGNTIYF. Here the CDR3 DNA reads TGCGCCAGCAGCCAAGATTGGCAGAGAAGCTCTGGAAACACCATATATTTT.